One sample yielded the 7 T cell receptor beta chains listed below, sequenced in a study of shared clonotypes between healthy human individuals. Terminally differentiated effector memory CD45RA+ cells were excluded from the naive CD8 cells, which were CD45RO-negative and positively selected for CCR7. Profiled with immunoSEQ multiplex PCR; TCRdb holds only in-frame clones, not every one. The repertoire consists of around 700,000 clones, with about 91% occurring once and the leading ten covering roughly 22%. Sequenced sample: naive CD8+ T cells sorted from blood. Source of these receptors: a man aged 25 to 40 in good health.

This CDR3 is CASRPTRIGQGARGTNTEAFF. The CDR3 coding sequence is TGTGCCAGCAGGCCCACTCGCATCGGACAGGGGGCCCGGGGTACTAACACTGAAGCTTTCTTT. This rearrangement joins TRBV28 to TRBJ1-1; 11 nucleotides agree with TRBD1. CDR1 is MDHEN and CDR2 is SYDVKM in the germline V gene. This CDR3 is 21 amino acids long. V dropped 6 bases and J dropped 2; count of bases not matched to a gene: 23.

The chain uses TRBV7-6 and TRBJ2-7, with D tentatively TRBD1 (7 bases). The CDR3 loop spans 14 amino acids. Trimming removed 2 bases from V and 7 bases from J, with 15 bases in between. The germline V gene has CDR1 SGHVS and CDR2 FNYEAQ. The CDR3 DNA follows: TGTGCCAGCAGCTTATCGCAGGGGGGATTAGAGCAGTACTTC. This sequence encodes CASSLSQGGLEQYF.

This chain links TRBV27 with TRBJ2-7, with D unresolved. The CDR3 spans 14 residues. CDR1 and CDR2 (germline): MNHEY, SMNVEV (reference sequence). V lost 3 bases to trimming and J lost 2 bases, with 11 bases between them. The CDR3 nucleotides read TGTGCCAGCAGTTTTGGTTTAAGGCCCTACGAGCAGTACTTC. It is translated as CASSFGLRPYEQYF.

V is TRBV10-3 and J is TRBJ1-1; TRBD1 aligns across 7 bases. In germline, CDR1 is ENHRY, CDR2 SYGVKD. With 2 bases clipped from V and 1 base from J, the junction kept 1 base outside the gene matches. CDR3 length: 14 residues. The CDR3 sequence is CAISEAGGNTEAFF. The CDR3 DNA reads TGTGCCATCAGTGAGGCAGGGGGGAACACTGAAGCTTTCTTT.

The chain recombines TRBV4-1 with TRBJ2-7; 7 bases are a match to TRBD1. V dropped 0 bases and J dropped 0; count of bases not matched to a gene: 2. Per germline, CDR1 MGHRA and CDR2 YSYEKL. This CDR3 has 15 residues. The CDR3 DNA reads TGCGCCAGCAGCCAAGATTGGACAGGCTCCTACGAGCAGTACTTC. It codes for CASSQDWTGSYEQYF.

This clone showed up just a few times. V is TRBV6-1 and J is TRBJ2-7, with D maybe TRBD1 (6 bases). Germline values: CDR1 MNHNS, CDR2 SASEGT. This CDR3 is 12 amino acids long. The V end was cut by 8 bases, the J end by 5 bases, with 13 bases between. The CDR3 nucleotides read TGTGCCAGCCAGTGGGGGCGGGACGAGCAGTACTTC. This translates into CASQWGRDEQYF.

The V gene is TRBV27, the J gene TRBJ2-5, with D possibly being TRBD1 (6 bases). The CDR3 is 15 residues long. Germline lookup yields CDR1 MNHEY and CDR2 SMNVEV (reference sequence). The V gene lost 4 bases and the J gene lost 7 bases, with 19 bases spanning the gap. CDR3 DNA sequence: TGTGCCAGCAGTTACAGGGTGGTGAGAAAGGGGACCCAGTACTTC. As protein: CASSYRVVRKGTQYF.